This section outlines one T cell receptor beta chain sequence together with its context. The CDR3 runs 13 residues. Germline V CDR1 and CDR2: SNHLY, FYNNEI. V shed 6 bases and J shed 5 bases, with 10 bases lying between them. TCRdb's copy holds only in-frame clones and misses some; the assay was immunoSEQ multiplex PCR. The sample shows approximately 210,000 clones, 80% to 90% of them seen only once. Those who participated ranged in age from roughly 18 to 90 years and resided in about two dozen US areas. This specimen belongs to a study of blood T cell repertoires in COVID-19. About the study: There were acute and convalescent COVID-19 samples, and they came from the United States, Italy and Spain.

The sequence came from a young woman who had recovered from COVID-19. The chain recombines TRBV2 with TRBJ1-4; D uncertain. Specimen: PBMCs or T cells enriched from blood (not recorded which). CDR3 region: CASRKGGNEKLFF. DNA for the CDR3: TGTGCCAGCAGGAAGGGAGGGAATGAAAAACTGTTTTTT. Complete variable domain (other parts from reference TRBV2 and TRBJ1-4): EPEVTQTPSHQVTQMGQEVILRCVPISNHLYFYWYRQILGQKVEFLVSFYNNEISEKSEIFDDQFSVERPDGSNFTLKIRSTKLEDSAMYFCASRKGGNEKLFFGSGTQLSVL.